Sequencing of this TCR beta chain was carried out in a study of T-cell reconstitution after alpha-beta-depleted transplantation in children. Unique molecular identifiers were incorporated when the TCRbeta library was constructed. TCRdb processed the PCR reads anew with MiXCR; each CDR3 protein has one entry. The table includes 150,000 to 200,000 distinct CDR3 sequences, 5% to 6.5% detected once. This clonotype was recorded at least ten times. Its antigen is undetermined. Study results and limitations: The origin of alpha-beta T cells about two months after transplant was reportedly several hundred expanded graft clones.

The origin of this receptor is a girl in the first two years of life with combined immunodeficiency, due to receive a stem cell transplant. The sample here was PBMCs, taken before TCRalphabeta/CD19-depleted stem cell transplant.

The CDR3 region is CSVAHSYGYTF. CDR3 DNA sequence: TGCAGCGTTGCGCACAGCTATGGCTACACCTTC. The chain couples TRBV29-1 to TRBJ1-2; D unclear. The CDR3 runs to 11 residues. Trimming removed 4 bases at V and 4 bases at J, with 7 bases between. CDR1 and CDR2 from the germline V gene are SQVTM and ANQGSEA.